These T cell receptor beta chains were read from a single sample in a study of T cell changes during pregnancy in multiple sclerosis. Libraries were prepared by immunoSEQ multiplex PCR; TCRdb keeps only in-frame clonotypes and omits some of them. The table lists approximately 90,000 clones, around 94% of them singletons. The specimen was peripheral blood, collected in the third trimester of pregnancy. The source is a female donor with multiple sclerosis, enrolled in a pregnancy study. Both conserved end residues are trimmed from each CDR3. The D gene is left open where the match is weak.

j_gene: TRBJ2-1
len: 14
v_gene: TRBV9
d_gene: NA
CDR3aa: ASSVATRSSYNEQF

j_gene: TRBJ2-3
len: 13
v_gene: TRBV11-3
d_gene: TRBD2
CDR3aa: ASSLAGTTGDTQY

j_gene: TRBJ1-5
len: 13
v_gene: TRBV18
d_gene: NA
CDR3aa: ASSQGGAGGQPQH

j_gene: TRBJ1-4
len: 13
v_gene: TRBV9
d_gene: NA
CDR3aa: ASSTRSGIREKLF

j_gene: NA
len: 15
v_gene: TRBV4-1
d_gene: NA
CDR3aa: ASSQDEQGIRSYEQY

j_gene: TRBJ1-1
len: 15
v_gene: TRBV5-1
d_gene: NA
CDR3aa: ASSISIGTGENTEAF

j_gene: TRBJ2-2
len: 13
v_gene: TRBV7-6
d_gene: TRBD2
CDR3aa: ASSATSGRAGELF

j_gene: TRBJ1-2
len: 11
v_gene: TRBV5-4
d_gene: TRBD1
CDR3aa: ASSFGTGHGYT

j_gene: TRBJ1-2
len: 14
v_gene: TRBV2
d_gene: NA
CDR3aa: ASSVGQAGPNYGYT

j_gene: TRBJ2-5
len: 14
v_gene: TRBV5-6
d_gene: NA
CDR3aa: ASSAPVAGFQETQY

j_gene: TRBJ1-1
len: 14
v_gene: TRBV7-7
d_gene: TRBD1
CDR3aa: ASSPLYRGTNTEAF

j_gene: TRBJ1-2
len: 14
v_gene: TRBV5-4
d_gene: TRBD1
CDR3aa: ASSHRTGSTNYGYT

j_gene: TRBJ1-2
len: 10
v_gene: TRBV7-9
d_gene: NA
CDR3aa: ASSRTDYGYT

j_gene: TRBJ1-5
len: 14
v_gene: TRBV7-2
d_gene: TRBD1
CDR3aa: ATSGGQGAPNQPQH

j_gene: TRBJ2-7
len: 12
v_gene: TRBV7-6
d_gene: NA
CDR3aa: ASSLARQGREQY

j_gene: TRBJ2-3
len: 14
v_gene: TRBV7-8
d_gene: TRBD2
CDR3aa: ASSSSLAGAPDTQY

j_gene: TRBJ1-5
len: 14
v_gene: TRBV4-1
d_gene: TRBD1
CDR3aa: ASSQFQGVSNQPQH

j_gene: TRBJ2-7
len: 11
v_gene: TRBV5-1
d_gene: TRBD1
CDR3aa: ASSWDRPYEQY

j_gene: TRBJ1-1
len: 11
v_gene: TRBV6-1
d_gene: NA
CDR3aa: ASSEARGGEAF

j_gene: TRBJ2-1
len: 12
v_gene: TRBV4-1
d_gene: NA
CDR3aa: ASSQEAGALEQF

j_gene: TRBJ1-1
len: 11
v_gene: TRBV10-3
d_gene: TRBD1
CDR3aa: AISRQGNTEAF

j_gene: TRBJ2-3
len: 12
v_gene: TRBV4-3
d_gene: NA
CDR3aa: ASSQDVAVDTQY

j_gene: TRBJ2-1
len: 10
v_gene: TRBV2
d_gene: TRBD2
CDR3aa: ASSLSGNEQF

j_gene: TRBJ1-1
len: 17
v_gene: TRBV28
d_gene: TRBD1
CDR3aa: ASSLLLSDRGQMNTEAF

j_gene: TRBJ2-1
len: 14
v_gene: TRBV30
d_gene: TRBD1
CDR3aa: AWRNTGTGLYNEQF

j_gene: TRBJ1-6
len: 15
v_gene: TRBV27
d_gene: TRBD1
CDR3aa: ASSLSPQGGADSPLH

j_gene: TRBJ2-7
len: 13
v_gene: TRBV4-3
d_gene: TRBD2
CDR3aa: ASSQGVSGFYEQY

j_gene: TRBJ2-7
len: 14
v_gene: TRBV4-1
d_gene: TRBD2
CDR3aa: ASSQAGREGTYEQY

j_gene: TRBJ2-7
len: 13
v_gene: TRBV15
d_gene: NA
CDR3aa: ATSNTRDGTYEQY

j_gene: TRBJ2-4
len: 14
v_gene: TRBV5-5
d_gene: NA
CDR3aa: ASSVLRGATKNIQY

j_gene: TRBJ2-1
len: 13
v_gene: TRBV28
d_gene: TRBD2
CDR3aa: ASSSRGLGSGEQF

j_gene: TRBJ2-1
len: 13
v_gene: TRBV2
d_gene: NA
CDR3aa: ASSELPVTRHEQF

j_gene: TRBJ2-3
len: 13
v_gene: TRBV5-1
d_gene: NA
CDR3aa: ASSLLRAGTDTQY

j_gene: TRBJ1-2
len: 13
v_gene: TRBV7-9
d_gene: TRBD1
CDR3aa: ASSRGTGANYGYT

j_gene: TRBJ2-5
len: 11
v_gene: TRBV4-1
d_gene: NA
CDR3aa: ASSQGLKRTQY

j_gene: TRBJ1-3
len: 13
v_gene: TRBV30
d_gene: NA
CDR3aa: AWSVDRGIGNTIY

j_gene: TRBJ2-2
len: 14
v_gene: TRBV4-1
d_gene: TRBD2
CDR3aa: ASSQDVSGRNGELF

j_gene: TRBJ2-1
len: 8
v_gene: TRBV29-1
d_gene: NA
CDR3aa: SVGHGEQF

j_gene: TRBJ2-5
len: 11
v_gene: TRBV15
d_gene: TRBD2
CDR3aa: ATKGEGEETQY

j_gene: TRBJ2-2
len: 13
v_gene: TRBV5-1
d_gene: TRBD1
CDR3aa: ASSFRDSHTGELF

j_gene: TRBJ1-2
len: 15
v_gene: TRBV7-9
d_gene: TRBD1
CDR3aa: ASSLESAGTDHYGYT

j_gene: TRBJ2-2
len: 14
v_gene: TRBV27
d_gene: TRBD2
CDR3aa: ASTELAGGRTGELF

j_gene: TRBJ2-1
len: 11
v_gene: TRBV5-8
d_gene: TRBD2
CDR3aa: ASSLGLAGEQF

j_gene: TRBJ2-2
len: 13
v_gene: TRBV7-3
d_gene: TRBD2
CDR3aa: ASSQAGSGTRELF

j_gene: TRBJ2-1
len: 13
v_gene: TRBV6-5
d_gene: TRBD1
CDR3aa: ASSSGQGAANEQF

j_gene: TRBJ2-3
len: 14
v_gene: TRBV21-1
d_gene: NA
CDR3aa: ASSKAERESEDTQY

j_gene: TRBJ1-1
len: 11
v_gene: TRBV5-4
d_gene: TRBD1
CDR3aa: ASSGDRVTEAF

j_gene: TRBJ1-2
len: 12
v_gene: TRBV5-1
d_gene: TRBD1
CDR3aa: ASRPGQGADGYT

j_gene: TRBJ2-7
len: 14
v_gene: TRBV10-3
d_gene: TRBD2
CDR3aa: AISESLAGGPYEQY

j_gene: TRBJ1-1
len: 10
v_gene: TRBV7-9
d_gene: NA
CDR3aa: ASSLGGSGAF

j_gene: TRBJ1-1
len: 12
v_gene: TRBV2
d_gene: TRBD1
CDR3aa: ASTMTGVRAEAF